The 25 T cell receptor beta chains below come from one sample, sequenced in a study of early T cells in non-severe SARS-CoV-2 infection. TCRdb itself ran the 5' RACE reads through MiXCR, one entry per CDR3 protein. Of about 100,000 distinct CDR3 sequences listed, 12% are singletons. Sequenced sample: whole blood. Source of these receptors: an adult who was a healthcare worker with PCR-confirmed SARS-CoV-2 infection or an uninfected control (not recorded which).

This clonotype was recorded at least ten times. The chain links TRBV12-3 or TRBV12-4 to TRBJ2-3; no reliable D call. The CDR3 length is 14 residues. V dropped 0 bases and J dropped 2 bases, with 6 bases sitting between them. The CDR3 here is CASSLAEATDTQYF. DNA for the CDR3: TGTGCCAGCAGTTTAGCAGAAGCCACAGATACGCAGTATTTT.

This clonotype came up a few times. This chain connects TRBV12-3 or TRBV12-4 to TRBJ1-5, with TRBD1 identical over 8 bases. V trimming: 6 bases; J trimming: 5 bases; junction bases outside the gene matches: 6. This CDR3 has 14 amino acids. CDR3 residues: CASSGQGNHQPQHF. CDR3 DNA: TGTGCCAGCAGCGGACAGGGTAATCATCAGCCCCAGCATTTT.

This clonotype was seen a few times. The J gene is TRBJ2-1, the V gene TRBV11-1; TRBD1 is a possible D gene (5 bases). Trimming pared 5 bases from V and 0 bases from J, leaving 8 bases between. The CDR3 is 14 amino acids. CDR1 and CDR2 from the germline V gene are SGHAT and FQDESV (reference sequence). The CDR3 DNA sequence: TGTGCCAGCAGCCGCGACAGCTCCTACAATGAGCAGTTCTTC. It yields the protein CASSRDSSYNEQFF.

This clonotype appeared once. The V and J genes are TRBV5-5 and TRBJ2-7, with 8 bases that match TRBD1. From germline, CDR1 is SGHKS and CDR2 YYEKEE (reference sequence). With 3 bases clipped from V and 6 bases from J, the junction kept 8 bases outside the gene matches. The CDR3 has 14 amino acids. CDR3 bases: TGTGCCAGCAGCTCCGGACAGGGAATAGGCGAGCAGTACTTC. It specifies CASSSGQGIGEQYF.

The chain is built from TRBV6-6 and TRBJ2-7, with 8 positions matching TRBD2. The CDR3 runs to 15 residues. Germline values: CDR1 MNHNY, CDR2 SVGAGI (reference sequence). The J segment lost 7 bases and the V segment lost 4 bases, leaving 12 bases of the junction unmatched. Written as DNA, the CDR3 is TGTGCCAGCAGTTCCGTTGCGGGCCCGGGGGGGGAGCAGTACTTC. Translated: CASSSVAGPGGEQYF.

This sequence joins TRBV11-2 and TRBJ2-5, with 7 bases lining up with TRBD1. Germline-derived CDR1 and CDR2 are SGHAT and FQNNGV. CDR3 length: 15 amino acids. With 1 base clipped from V and 1 base from J, the junction kept 3 bases outside the gene matches. The CDR3 loop is CASSLVGTAQETQYF. The CDR3 nucleotides read TGTGCCAGCAGCTTAGTGGGGACAGCCCAAGAGACCCAGTACTTC. The whole variable domain, remainder taken from reference TRBV11-2 and TRBJ2-5, is EAGVAQSPRYKIIEKRQSVAFWCNPISGHATLYWYQQILGQGPKLLIQFQNNGVVDDSQLPKDRFSAERLKGVDSTLKIQPAKLEDSAVYLCASSLVGTAQETQYFGPGTRLLVL.

This clonotype was picked up many times. This chain connects TRBV28 to TRBJ1-1; maybe TRBD1 (6 bases). V gave up 10 bases and J gave up 6 bases, with 18 bases separating them. The length of the CDR3 is 13 residues. Germline CDR1 and CDR2: MDHEN and SYDVKM. The CDR3 DNA is TGTGCCATCCGAAGGGGGACGGAGCCTGAAGCTTTCTTT. This codes for CAIRRGTEPEAFF.

The table lists this clonotype with a few counts. The chain is built from TRBV29-1 and TRBJ2-6; D gene ambiguous. The CDR3 runs to 18 residues. CDR1 and CDR2 (germline): SQVTM, ANQGSEA. V shed 3 bases and J shed 0 bases, with 18 bases lying between them. The CDR3 spells CSVDTPNSFISGANVLTF. CDR3 sequence (DNA): TGCAGCGTTGATACCCCGAACAGCTTCATCTCTGGGGCCAACGTCCTGACTTTC.

This clonotype has only a few counts. The chain has TRBV12-3 or TRBV12-4 and TRBJ2-7; D may be TRBD2 (6 bases). There are 16 residues in the CDR3. V lost 6 bases and J 1 base, leaving 19 bases between the germline ends. CDR3 protein: CASSTRLALGSYEQYF. The CDR3 DNA follows: TGTGCCAGCAGCACGAGGCTAGCGTTGGGTTCCTACGAGCAGTACTTC.

This clonotype has ten or more counts. V and J are TRBV5-1 and TRBJ2-7; D gene unclear. The germline V and J ends were trimmed by 0 bases and 2 bases, with 9 bases remaining between them. The CDR3 runs 14 residues. Germline V gives CDR1 SGHRS, CDR2 YFSETQ. CDR3 DNA sequence: TGCGCCAGCAGCTTGGACGCCCGAGCCTACGAGCAGTACTTC. Its protein product is CASSLDARAYEQYF.

This clonotype appeared many times. A junction end diverges from the germline sequence, so it may reflect a read error. The chain employs TRBV13 and TRBJ1-1; no reliable D call. The CDR3 spans 13 residues. Germline CDR1 and CDR2: PRHDT and FYEKMQ (reference sequence). Here the CDR3 reads CASSLGLNTEAFF. The CDR3 nucleotides are TGCGCCAGCAGCTTAGGGCTGAACACTGAAGCTTTCTTT.

The J gene is TRBJ2-5, the V gene TRBV12-3 or TRBV12-4, with 10 bases matching TRBD1. The CDR3 has 16 amino acids. Trimming removed 5 bases from V and 4 bases from J; junction bases left unmatched: 10. CDR3 loop: CASSIRQGARVETQYF. CDR3 nucleotide sequence: TGTGCCAGCAGTATTAGACAGGGGGCGAGGGTAGAGACCCAGTACTTC.

This clonotype was observed a handful of times. V is TRBV28 and J is TRBJ2-5; TRBD2 matches at 8 bases. V was pared by 8 bases and J by 1 base, with 12 bases of the junction left unmatched. Germline V CDR1 and CDR2: MDHEN, SYDVKM. This CDR3 comprises 16 residues. CDR3 coding DNA: TGTGCCAGCCAATCCGAGGGTAGCGGGGTCCAAGAGACCCAGTACTTC. It specifies CASQSEGSGVQETQYF.

The chain has TRBV11-1 and TRBJ2-1; 9 bases match TRBD2. The junction had 4 bases not matched to a gene; V was cut back by 4 bases and J by 0 bases. The CDR3 is 16 residues long. Germline assignment: CDR1 SGHAT and CDR2 FQDESV (reference sequence). CDR3 region: CASSSRTSASYNEQFF. Here the CDR3 DNA reads TGTGCCAGCAGCTCCCGGACTAGCGCCTCCTACAATGAGCAGTTCTTC.

The V gene is TRBV20-1, the J gene TRBJ2-1; TRBD2 aligns across 8 bases. CDR3 length: 14 residues. The junction had 7 bases not matched to a gene; V was cut back by 2 bases and J by 7 bases. The germline CDR1 and CDR2 sequences are DFQATT and SNEGSKA (reference sequence). CDR3 bases: TGCAGTGCTAGATCAGCGGGGGTCCTAAATGAGCAGTTCTTC. Residues: CSARSAGVLNEQFF.

This clonotype appeared once. A much larger clone sits a single nucleotide away, making a read error possible. The chain carries TRBV10-3 and TRBJ2-7, with 8 bases lining up with TRBD1. The length of the CDR3 is 14 residues. CDR1 ENHRY and CDR2 SYGVKD come from the germline V gene. V lost 7 bases, J lost 6 bases, and 11 bases stayed unmatched. This CDR3 is CAINPRQGSGEQYF. The CDR3 DNA is TGTGCCATCAATCCGAGACAGGGGTCGGGCGAGCAGTACTTC.

The gene calls are TRBV12-3 or TRBV12-4 and TRBJ1-2; tentatively, D is TRBD1 (5 bases). The CDR3 has 13 residues. V lost 5 bases to trimming and J lost 6 bases, with 13 bases between them. For the CDR3, the DNA is TGTGCCAGCAGTCCCGGGTTCAGGGATGGCTACACCTTC. As protein: CASSPGFRDGYTF.

This clonotype was observed at least ten times. V gene TRBV18 combines with J gene TRBJ2-7; D possibly uses TRBD1 or TRBD2 (5 bases each). Germline V gives CDR1 KGHSH, CDR2 LQKENI. V was cut by 0 bases and J by 7 bases, with 19 bases left in between. The CDR3 covers 16 residues. CDR3 DNA: TGTGCCAGCTCACCACCTCAGAGAACAGGACTGGGAGAGCAGTACTTC. The encoded protein is CASSPPQRTGLGEQYF.

This chain uses TRBV6-5 with TRBJ2-2; either TRBD1 or TRBD2 may fit D (6 bases each). CDR3 length equals 13 residues. Germline CDR1 reads MNHEY; CDR2 reads SVGAGI. Trimming pared 10 bases from V and 1 base from J, leaving 10 bases between. In nucleotides, the CDR3 is TGTGCCACCAAGGGGGGGAACACCGGGGAGCTGTTTTTT. It specifies CATKGGNTGELFF.

V usage is TRBV9 and J usage is TRBJ2-1; 8 positions agree with TRBD1. The CDR3 covers 16 residues. Germline lookup yields CDR1 SGDLS and CDR2 YYNGEE. J gave up 4 bases and V 3 bases, and 9 bases lay outside the gene matches. The chain's CDR3 is CASSGYRDRPYNEQFF. For the CDR3, the DNA is TGTGCCAGCAGCGGATACCGGGACAGGCCGTACAATGAGCAGTTCTTC. Drawing the rest from reference TRBV9 and TRBJ2-1, the complete variable domain is DSGVTQTPKHLITATGQRVTLRCSPRSGDLSVYWYQQSLDQGLQFLIQYYNGEERAKGNILERFSAQQFPDLHSELNLSSLELGDSALYFCASSGYRDRPYNEQFFGPGTRLTVL.

Turning to this clonotype: A much larger clone differs by one base, so this may be a read error. The chain uses TRBV13 and TRBJ1-2; a weak D match, TRBD1 (6 bases). CDR3 length: 16 amino acids. Germline V lookup: CDR1 PRHDT, CDR2 FYEKMQ (reference sequence). The V gene lost 5 bases and the J gene lost 2 bases, with 18 bases spanning the gap. CDR3 residues: CASSERQDTRNYGYTF. The CDR3 DNA reads TGTGCCAGCAGCGAGCGACAGGACACCCGGAACTATGGCTACACCTTC.

This clonotype was detected a few times. The V and J genes are TRBV20-1 and TRBJ2-1; TRBD2 aligns across 8 bases. The CDR3 contains 15 residues. J gave up 1 base and V 0 bases, and 2 bases lay outside the gene matches. Germline lookup yields CDR1 DFQATT and CDR2 SNEGSKA (reference sequence). The CDR3 reads CSARDSGESYNEQFF. The DNA for the CDR3 is TGCAGTGCTAGAGATAGCGGGGAGTCCTACAATGAGCAGTTCTTC.

This clonotype was observed many times. The chain is built from TRBV6-7 and TRBJ1-1; 8 bases fit TRBD1. TRBV6-7 is given ORF status, its function remaining uncertain. Trimming removed 4 bases from V and 6 bases from J; junction bases left unmatched: 4. The CDR3 spans 13 residues. For the CDR3, the DNA is TGTGCCAGCAGTTCCAGCAGGGGGCCTGAAGCTTTCTTT. Translation gives CASSSSRGPEAFF.

A few counts support this clonotype. The chain employs TRBV24-1 and TRBJ2-2; D is undetermined. From germline, CDR1 is KGHDR and CDR2 SFDVKD. The CDR3 consists of 11 residues. Trimming removed 8 bases from V and 3 bases from J, with 3 bases in between. The CDR3 coding sequence is TGTGCCACCAAGGACACCGGGGAGCTGTTTTTT. The encoded protein is CATKDTGELFF.

The table lists this clonotype with many counts. The chain uses TRBV7-6 and TRBJ2-2, with 10 bases fitting TRBD2. The CDR3 covers 17 residues. V shed 5 bases, J shed 4 bases, and the junction held 10 bases outside the gene matches. Germline CDR1 is SGHVS and CDR2 is FNYEAQ. CDR3 bases: TGTGCCAGCAGCCCTATACCTAGCGGGGGAGTCACCGGGGAGCTGTTTTTT. Translation: CASSPIPSGGVTGELFF.